A single sample is the source of the 11 T cell receptor beta chains below, sequenced in a study of T cell repertoires in cytomegalovirus infection. No antigens are known for them. Via MiXCR, TCRdb re-called the reads, giving one row per CDR3 protein. The table includes roughly 990,000 distinct CDR3 sequences, about a third detected once. The sample was cultured CD8+ T cells from PBMCs, taken from culture after CMV antigen stimulation. The receptors were sampled from a human donor in good health (CMV status not recorded). Some clones in this sample may be carry-over from other donors' samples.

This clonotype was seen a handful of times. J is TRBJ2-5 and V is TRBV24-1, with D tentatively TRBD1 (5 bases). Germline assignment: CDR1 KGHDR and CDR2 SFDVKD. This CDR3 spans 14 amino acids. V gave up 4 bases and J gave up 3 bases, with 11 bases separating them. The CDR3 spells CATSESGLEETQYF. For the CDR3, the DNA is TGTGCCACCAGTGAGTCAGGGTTGGAAGAGACCCAGTACTTC.

This clonotype was recorded a few times. This chain links TRBV5-4 with TRBJ2-7; no reliable D call. V was clipped by 0 bases and J by 3 bases, with 7 bases between them. The CDR3 length is 13 residues. Germline lookup yields CDR1 SGHNT and CDR2 YYREEE (reference sequence). Here the CDR3 reads CASSLEPLYEQYV. The CDR3 DNA follows: TGTGCCAGCAGCTTGGAACCTCTCTACGAGCAGTACGTC.

The sample holds a few counts of this clonotype. The V and J genes are TRBV12-3 or TRBV12-4 and TRBJ2-5, with a weak D call TRBD1 (6 bases). The CDR3 is 13 amino acids. For the CDR3, the DNA is TGTGCTAGTGTTCTAGGGGGCCAAGAGACCCAGTACTTC. It codes for CASVLGGQETQYF.

The chain employs TRBV27 and TRBJ2-3, with a possible D match to TRBD2 (6 bases). This CDR3 region has 14 residues. Germline lookup yields CDR1 MNHEY and CDR2 SMNVEV (reference sequence). With 4 bases removed from V and 2 bases from J, the gap between germline ends came to 10 bases. The CDR3, as DNA: TGTGCCAGCAGTTCGACTAGGCCCACAGATACGCAGTATTTT. It yields the protein CASSSTRPTDTQYF.

This chain connects TRBV9 to TRBJ2-1, with D possibly being TRBD1 (6 bases). The CDR3 consists of 19 residues. The germline CDR1 and CDR2 sequences are SGDLS and YYNGEE. V was shortened by 4 bases and J by 6 bases, with 29 bases between the two germline ends. The CDR3 loop reads CASSPYPTLTGNGVNEQFF. The CDR3 nucleotides are TGTGCCAGCAGCCCATACCCCACACTCACAGGGAACGGGGTCAATGAGCAGTTCTTC.

Notes on this clonotype: Because it lacks the conserved phenylalanine or tryptophan at the end, this CDR3 is likely a read error. CDR3 nucleotides: TGTGCCAGCCTAGCGGGGAGCACAGATACGCAGTATTCT. Translating it yields CASLAGSTDTQYS. V is TRBV12-3 or TRBV12-4 and J is TRBJ2-3, with 9 positions matching TRBD2. The CDR3 covers 13 residues. Trimming cost V 8 bases and J 0 bases; bases outside gene matches: 0.

This clonotype has at least ten counts. The chain uses TRBV7-6 and TRBJ2-3; D remains ambiguous. CDR1 is SGHVS, CDR2 FNYEAQ, per germline. The CDR3 has 13 residues. V was cut by 1 base and J by 9 bases, with 11 bases left in between. CDR3 protein: CASSLDHLQTQYF. As DNA, the CDR3 is TGTGCCAGCAGCTTAGATCATCTTCAAACGCAGTATTTT.

This clonotype was seen more than once but under ten times. The chain joins TRBV11-2 to TRBJ2-1; the match to TRBD1 covers 9 bases. Germline V gene lookup returns CDR1 SGHAT and CDR2 FQNNGV. The V segment lost 1 base and the J segment 5 bases; nucleotides outside the gene matches: 6. CDR3 size: 16 residues. The CDR3 nucleotides read TGTGCCAGCAGCTTAGGTAACAGGGGGCGGGACAATGAGCAGTTCTTC. Residues: CASSLGNRGRDNEQFF.

This clonotype has more than one count but fewer than ten. The rearrangement uses TRBV19 and TRBJ2-1; 7 positions match TRBD2. V lost 4 bases, J lost 0 bases, and 6 bases stayed unmatched. Germline-derived CDR1 and CDR2 are LNHDA and SQIVND (reference sequence). The CDR3 sequence is 16 residues long. This chain's CDR3 is CASSTGGYSSYNEQFF. CDR3 bases: TGTGCCAGTAGTACCGGGGGGTACAGCTCCTACAATGAGCAGTTCTTC.

This clonotype has more than one count but fewer than ten. This sequence joins TRBV6-6 and TRBJ2-2; 7 bases are shared with TRBD2. After removal of 3 bases from V and 4 bases from J, the junction contained 5 bases not matched to a gene. The CDR3 spans 15 residues. Looked up from germline, CDR1 is MNHNY and CDR2 is SVGAGI (reference sequence). The CDR3 protein is CASSYGEGSTGELFF. CDR3 in DNA: TGTGCCAGCAGTTATGGGGAGGGCAGCACCGGGGAGCTGTTTTTT.

The chain carries TRBV28 and TRBJ2-7; D is unresolved. The ends were cut back, 2 bases at V and 0 bases at J, with 8 bases in the middle. The CDR3 length is 14 residues. CDR1 and CDR2 (germline): MDHEN, SYDVKM. CDR3 amino acids: CASSLHSSSYEQYF. CDR3 DNA sequence: TGTGCCAGCAGTTTACACTCGAGCTCCTACGAGCAGTACTTC.